This T cell receptor beta chain was found in a study of T cells in Graves' hyperthyroidism and ophthalmopathy. This clonotype was observed a single time. The antigen is undetermined. RNA transcripts were the template for amplifying TCR beta CDR3 regions. When the TCR CDR3 underwent first-round RT-PCR, the HTBI primer set was used. Using its own MiXCR run on the multiplex PCR reads, TCRdb lists one record per CDR3 protein. The repertoire has about 350,000 distinct CDR3 sequences, 15% to 20% of them found once; the top ten carry about 14%. Findings and limits, study-wide: Ophthalmopathy was model-predicted a median around seven months pre-onset. Blood also held most thyroid clonotypes expanded beyond 0.001.

Ophthalmopathy in the patients scored at least 3 on Clinical Activity Score and at least 4 on NOSPECS grade, lasting under 3 months. The origin of this receptor is a woman between 35 and 50 years old with Graves' ophthalmopathy. The sequenced sample was blood.

Written as DNA, the CDR3 is TGTGCCAGCAGTTACCGGCAACTCGGCACTGAAGCTTTCTTT. This translates into CASSYRQLGTEAFF. The chain recombines TRBV6-5 with TRBJ1-1; D remains ambiguous. Germline values: CDR1 MNHEY, CDR2 SVGAGI. The length of the CDR3 is 14 residues. The V end lost 2 bases, the J end lost 4 bases, and 11 bases lay between the germline ends.